The following is a T cell receptor beta chain sequence with its context. Its antigen is unknown. The sample comes from a study of Ad26.COV2.S vaccination and SARS-CoV-2 variants. Study summary: Enrollment placed the donor in the COV1001 Ad26.COV2.S trial arm. Each vaccinee took Ad26.COV2.S intramuscularly, once or twice 56 days apart. Overall study results and limits: Spike-specific TCR breadth in vaccine recipients exceeded that seen in placebo recipients.

Regarding treatment: roughly 19 received Ad26.COV2.S at low or high dose, single or two shots; roughly five received placebo; per-sample allocation not given. The study sampled participants on day 63 after the first vaccine or placebo injection. V lost 0 bases and J lost 8; bases outside the gene matches: 8. CDR3 size: 16 residues. Germline CDR1 and CDR2: MNHNY and SVGAGI (reference sequence). Clones were sequenced by immunoSEQ multiplex PCR, and TCRdb holds only the in-frame ones, with some missing. Here the sample spans 300,000 to 500,000 clones, around nine tenths being singletons. The input for sequencing was peripheral blood, taken in a trial of Ad26.COV2.S vaccine versus placebo. The sequence was collected from a person aged 18 to 65 who received the Ad26.COV2.S COVID-19 vaccine or a placebo. The J gene is TRBJ1-4, the V gene TRBV6-6; 8 bases match TRBD1. This CDR3 reads CASSYSSGRGQEKLFF. CDR3 DNA sequence: TGTGCCAGCAGTTACTCGAGCGGCAGGGGGCAAGAAAAACTGTTTTTT.